This TCR beta chain was retrieved from a study of T cells in Graves' hyperthyroidism and ophthalmopathy (dated by TCRdb to between 2019 and 2020). General notes on the study: Peripheral blood was collected at initial diagnosis, before any treatment. A discovery cohort of about a hundred patients, 43 with Graves' ophthalmopathy and 57 with stable Graves' hyperthyroidism, was used to find distinguishing TCR V-J signatures. An independent validation cohort of about 19 hyperthyroidism patients and over 15 patients who later progressed to ophthalmopathy tested prospective prediction of ophthalmopathy. The approximately 90 discovery patients were randomly split 7:3 into training and test sets. In over five Graves' hyperthyroidism patients, the study also compared T-cell repertoires from thyroid tissue with T-cell repertoires from blood. After sampling, hyperthyroidism patients received methimazole starting at 30 mg daily, and ophthalmopathy patients received high-dose intravenous methylprednisolone. TCR Vbeta CDR3 sequencing of 140 or so peripheral blood samples (over 40 ophthalmopathy, under 80 hyperthyroidism and approximately 17 progressor patients) is reported in the paper.

Stable Graves' hyperthyroidism was defined as no progression to ophthalmopathy during 18 months of follow-up. Hyperthyroidism patients were newly diagnosed, had a disease duration of under 2 months, and were aged 18 to 65 years. The study excluded patients with uncontrolled infections, other autoimmune diseases, pregnancy or lactation. Clinical symptoms, serum thyroxine and TRAb, thyroid ultrasound, and orbital computed tomography formed the basis for the diagnoses. Ficoll-Paque density gradient centrifugation was used to isolate PBMCs from 8 to 10 ml of fresh peripheral blood. Trizol reagent was used to extract total RNA, and RNA quality was then checked on an Agilent 2100 Bioanalyzer. This clonotype was counted a few times. It has no known antigen specificity. No much larger clone exists at a distance of one base, and base qualities are not known. General findings and caveats noted by the study authors: Blood samples also contained most of the expanded thyroid clonotypes (frequency above 0.001), which suggests that blood repertoires may reflect thyroid immune responses. A model built on a 13 V-J signature distinguished ophthalmopathy from stable hyperthyroidism, reaching around 87% sensitivity and around 81% specificity in cross-validation and 80%/75% in testing. In validation, progression to ophthalmopathy was predicted by the model with 70.59% sensitivity and 72.22% specificity, a median of approximately 6.5 months before onset. No statistical method was used to set the sample size in advance, and investigators knew the group allocation.

Trimming accounts for 3 bases at V and 0 bases at J, while the number of junction bases matched to no gene is 8. Sequences DFQATT (CDR1) and SNEGSKA (CDR2) are obtained from the germline V gene (reference sequence). Inclusive of the bounding cysteine and phenylalanine, the CDR3 is 16 residues long. Only the CDR3 DNA is retained, 48 bases long and in frame from the first base. The TCR beta CDR3 regions were amplified from the RNA transcripts. For the first round of RT-PCR on the TCR CDR3, the HTBI primer set was used together with the Qiagen OneStep RT-PCR kit. Libraries were constructed in a second round of multiplex PCR, after which size selection and purification were performed. Sequencing of the libraries was done on an Illumina HiSeq2000 using paired-end 100 bp reads. The paper's processing steps were these. SOAPnuke was used to process the raw data, removing reads that contained adapters or uncalled bases, had a mean Phred below 15, or lacked an exact match to the constant primer or identifier. High-quality paired reads were merged with COPE v1.2.5, and unique nucleotide sequences were defined as clonotypes. MiTCR v1.1 was used to align the clonotypes against IMGT TRBV, TRBD and TRBJ reference segments. Analysis was restricted to V-J combinations with a frequency above 0.0001, which covered roughly 99% of repertoires. A TCS score was defined as the ratio between F50 (clonal expansion) and ExV (chaos), using BLOSUM62-based TCRdist between CDR3 peptides within each V-J. Welch's t-statistics and random forest reduced roughly 500 V-J features to 10 to 15, which were used in a naive Bayes classifier (R e1071). Using fastp trimming at Q25 and MiXCR clonotype assembly, TCRdb reanalyzed the public sequencing data and kept in-frame beta chains. Every CDR3 protein is listed once, alongside the most common genes and DNA of its rows. The V and J calls were not made by the authors but by TCRdb's processing. In this sample the table shows a few hundred thousand distinct CDR3 sequences, about 15% of which occur a single time. The ten top clones hold roughly 33% of the sample.

The sequence was obtained from a woman in her twenties or thirties with Graves' hyperthyroidism. This receptor chain uses TRBV20-1 and TRBJ2-7; 10 of the junction bases match TRBD2. Sequencing was performed on blood. The DNA sequence is given as TGCAGTGCTAGTCGTCTAGCGGGAGACCGCTCCTACGAGCAGTACTTC. Protein translation: CSASRLAGDRSYEQYF.